Below are 16 T cell receptor beta chains sequenced from a single sample in a study of T-cell reconstitution after alpha-beta-depleted transplantation in children. Unique molecular identifiers featured in how the TCRbeta library was prepared. TCRdb analysed the PCR reads with MiXCR anew, one entry per CDR3 protein. Among hundreds of thousands of distinct CDR3 sequences listed, approximately 8.9% were seen once. The source was PBMCs, mostly from graft donor cells, collected 180 days after TCRalphabeta/CD19-depleted stem cell transplant. These receptors came from a male patient younger than 18 who had a stem cell transplant for acute lymphoblastic leukemia, so the T cells may come from the graft donor.

This clonotype came up many times. This sequence joins TRBV29-1 and TRBJ2-3; tentative D call: TRBD1 (5 bases). The length of the CDR3 is 13 residues. Trimming took off 6 bases at V and 2 bases at J, with 12 bases between the two ends. In germline, CDR1 is SQVTM, CDR2 ANQGSEA. CDR3 bases: TGCAGCGTAACTTGGGGCAACACAGATACGCAGTATTTT. Encoded protein: CSVTWGNTDTQYF.

This clonotype was seen at least ten times. The rearrangement links TRBV24-1 to TRBJ1-5; perhaps TRBD1 as D (5 bases). V was shortened by 4 bases and J by 7 bases, with 10 bases between the two germline ends. This CDR3 has 13 amino acids. Looked up from germline, CDR1 is KGHDR and CDR2 is SFDVKD. For the CDR3, the DNA is TGTGCCACCAGTGAAGGCAGGGAGCAGCCCCAGCATTTT. This encodes CATSEGREQPQHF.

This clonotype was counted many times. CDR3 region: CASSLRAGQANYGYTF. The CDR3 DNA reads TGTGCCAGCAGTTTACGGGCAGGGCAAGCTAACTATGGCTACACCTTC. The chain recombines TRBV28 with TRBJ1-2, with D perhaps TRBD1 (5 bases). This CDR3 region has 16 residues. Germline V CDR1 and CDR2: MDHEN, SYDVKM. V gave up 2 bases and J gave up 0 bases, with 13 bases separating them.

This clonotype was counted many times. V is TRBV20-1 and J is TRBJ1-6; TRBD1 is a possible D gene (6 bases). Germline V CDR1 and CDR2: DFQATT, SNEGSKA (reference sequence). This CDR3 is 14 amino acids long. The V end was cut by 3 bases, the J end by 7 bases, with 13 bases between. CDR3 residues: CSASGGQINSPLHF. CDR3 coding DNA: TGCAGTGCTAGTGGAGGACAGATAAATTCACCCCTCCACTTT.

This clonotype was counted at least ten times. The V call is TRBV5-1, the J call TRBJ1-1; 7 bases are a match to TRBD1. J was trimmed by 2 bases and V by 0 bases; bases with no gene match: 7. Germline CDR1 SGHRS, CDR2 YFSETQ. The CDR3 sequence is 16 residues long. CDR3 coding DNA: TGCGCCAGCAGCTTGGAGCCGACAGGGCCCAACACTGAAGCTTTCTTT. Its protein is CASSLEPTGPNTEAFF.

This clonotype showed up just a few times. The V call is TRBV5-4, the J call TRBJ1-5; D is unclear. Looked up from germline, CDR1 is SGHNT and CDR2 is YYREEE (reference sequence). Trimming left V 1 base short and J 3 bases short, with 8 bases between. This CDR3 has 14 amino acids. CDR3: CASSLSPYNQPQHF. CDR3 coding DNA: TGTGCCAGCAGCTTGTCTCCCTACAATCAGCCCCAGCATTTT.

The V gene is TRBV6-2 or TRBV6-3, the J gene TRBJ2-3; D may match TRBD1 or TRBD2 (5 bases each). Germline assignment: CDR1 MNHEY and CDR2 SVGEGT. V was cut by 5 bases and J by 2 bases, with 11 bases left in between. The CDR3 contains 14 residues. The CDR3 region is CASSQGTTTDTQYF. The CDR3 nucleotides read TGTGCCAGCAGTCAAGGGACGACCACAGATACGCAGTATTTT.

This rearrangement joins TRBV7-3 to TRBJ2-1; 7 bases align to TRBD1. With V trimmed by 5 bases and J by 15 bases, 10 bases remained unmatched. The CDR3 is 12 residues long. Germline CDR1 reads SGHTA; CDR2 reads FQGTGA. The CDR3 region is CASSETTGNAFF. The CDR3 bases are TGTGCCAGCAGCGAAACGACAGGGAATGCGTTCTTC.

This clonotype was seen ten or more times. The chain employs TRBV4-2 and TRBJ2-7; TRBD2 matches 9 bases. CDR1 and CDR2 from the germline V gene are LGHNA and YNFKEQ. There are 13 residues in the CDR3. J lost 13 bases, V lost 0 bases, and 7 bases had no gene match. The DNA for the CDR3 is TGTGCCAGCAGCCAAGACCTGAGCGGGGGGCCCTACTTC. It specifies CASSQDLSGGPYF.

This clonotype was seen ten or more times. The V call is TRBV28, the J call TRBJ1-5, with 8 positions matching TRBD1. There are 15 residues in the CDR3. CDR1 MDHEN and CDR2 SYDVKM come from the germline V gene. J was trimmed by 7 bases and V by 6 bases; bases with no gene match: 11. CDR3 loop: CASSPYRDRSQPQHF. The CDR3 nucleotides read TGTGCCAGCAGCCCCTACCGGGACAGGTCCCAGCCCCAGCATTTT.

This rearrangement joins TRBV6-4 to TRBJ2-7; D may be TRBD1 (6 bases). Germline-derived CDR1 and CDR2 are MRHNA and SNTAGT. This CDR3 is built from 14 residues. V was cut by 2 bases and J by 2 bases, with 10 bases left in between. The CDR3 DNA follows: TGTGCCAGCAGTGACCCAACAGGGACCTACGAGCAGTACTTC. Protein: CASSDPTGTYEQYF.

This clonotype came up many times. The chain recombines TRBV12-3 or TRBV12-4 with TRBJ2-1, with 14 bases matching TRBD2. V lost 2 bases, J lost 8 bases, and 2 bases stayed unmatched. This CDR3 has 15 amino acids. DNA of the CDR3: TGTGCCAGCAGTTTATGGACTAGCGGGAGGTATGAGCAGTTCTTC. This codes for CASSLWTSGRYEQFF.

This clonotype has only one observation. Given a much more abundant clone one base away, this may be a read error. This chain connects TRBV20-1 to TRBJ2-3; TRBD1 or TRBD2 may be the D gene (7 bases each). V dropped 6 bases and J dropped 1 base, with 17 bases sitting between them. This CDR3 is built from 15 residues. The germline V gene encodes CDR1 DFQATT and CDR2 SNEGSKA (reference sequence). The CDR3 nucleotides are TGCAGTGCCGCAGGGGGAGGGCCTGGCACAGATACGCAGTATTTT. Amino acid sequence: CSAAGGGPGTDTQYF.

This clonotype was picked up many times. This rearrangement joins TRBV29-1 to TRBJ2-2; D could derive from TRBD1 or TRBD2 (6 bases each). Looked up from germline, CDR1 is SQVTM and CDR2 is ANQGSEA. This CDR3 region has 13 residues. Trimming removed 7 bases from V and 5 bases from J, with 14 bases in between. CDR3 sequence reads: CSGGAGLTGELFF. Here the CDR3 DNA reads TGCAGCGGGGGGGCAGGTTTGACCGGGGAGCTGTTTTTT.

The CDR3 DNA reads TGTGCCAGCAGCCTCCGCCTCCCCGAGCAGTACTTC. Protein: CASSLRLPEQYF. The chain carries TRBV7-8 and TRBJ2-7; D remains unclear. Germline V gene sequence: CDR1 SGHVS, CDR2 FQNEAQ. With 5 bases removed from V and 6 bases from J, the gap between germline ends came to 11 bases. The CDR3 is made up of 12 amino acids.

At least ten counts were recorded for this clonotype. The V gene is TRBV5-1, the J gene TRBJ1-4; D is unclear. The CDR3 length is 13 residues. CDR1 and CDR2 (germline): SGHRS, YFSETQ. Trimming left V 5 bases short and J 3 bases short, with 8 bases between. DNA for the CDR3: TGCGCCAGCAGGTTAACAGCTAATGAAAAACTGTTTTTT. It codes for CASRLTANEKLFF.